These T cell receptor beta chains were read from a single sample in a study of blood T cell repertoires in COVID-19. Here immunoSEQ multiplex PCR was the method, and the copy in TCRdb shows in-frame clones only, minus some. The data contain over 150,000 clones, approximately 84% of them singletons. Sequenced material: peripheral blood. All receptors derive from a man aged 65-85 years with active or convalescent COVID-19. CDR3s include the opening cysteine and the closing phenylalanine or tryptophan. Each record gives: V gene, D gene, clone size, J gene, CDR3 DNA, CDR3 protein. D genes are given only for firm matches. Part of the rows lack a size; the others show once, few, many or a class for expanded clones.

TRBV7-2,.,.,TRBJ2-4,TGTGCCAGCAGCTTTCTCATCGACGGACAGTTTCAGTACTTC,CASSFLIDGQFQYF
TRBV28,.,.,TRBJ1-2,TGTGCCAGCAGTTCCCCCTCCGGGACACTTTGGGGCTACACCTTC,CASSSPSGTLWGYTF
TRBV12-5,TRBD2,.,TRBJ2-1,TGTGCTAGTGGCTTTAGCGGGAGGGCCAACGAGCAGTTCTTC,CASGFSGRANEQFF
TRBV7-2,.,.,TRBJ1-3,TGTGCCAGCAGCCCACAGGGTTCTGGAAACACCATATATTTT,CASSPQGSGNTIYF
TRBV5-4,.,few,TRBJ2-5,TGTGCCAGCAGCCTAAGACTAGTCCATCAAGAGACCCAGTACTTC,CASSLRLVHQETQYF
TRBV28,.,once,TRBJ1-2,TGTGCCAGCAGCCCACCTAGGTACTATGGCTACACCTTC,CASSPPRYYGYTF
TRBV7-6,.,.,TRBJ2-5,TGTGCCAGCAGCCGAGGGATTAGAGAGACCCAGTACTTC,CASSRGIRETQYF
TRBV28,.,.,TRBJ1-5,TGTGCCAGCAGTCCCACTCCCTGGACTCCCGATCGGCCCCAGCATTTT,CASSPTPWTPDRPQHF
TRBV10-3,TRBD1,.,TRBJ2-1,TGTGCCATCAAGAGGGCAGGGGGCAACTACAATGAGCAGTTCTTC,CAIKRAGGNYNEQFF
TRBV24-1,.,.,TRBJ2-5,TGTGCCACCAGCGAGTCAGGGGTAAGGGAGACCCAGTACTTC,CATSESGVRETQYF
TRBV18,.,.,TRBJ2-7,TGTGCCAGCTCATCCAGGGGTCCCTCCTACGAGCAGTACTTC,CASSSRGPSYEQYF
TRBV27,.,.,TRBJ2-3,TGTGCCAGCAGCAAACTCAGACCAAATAAGGGGGATACGCAGTATTTT,CASSKLRPNKGDTQYF
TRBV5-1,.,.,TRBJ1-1,TGCGCCAGCAGCTTGTGGTCAGGGAACACTGAAGCTTTCTTT,CASSLWSGNTEAFF
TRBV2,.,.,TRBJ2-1,TGTGCCAGCAGTCAGAATGAGCAGTTCTTC,CASSQNEQFF
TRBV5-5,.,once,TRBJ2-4,TGTGCCAGCAGCCCCCTACGGGGCAAAAACATTCAGTACTTC,CASSPLRGKNIQYF
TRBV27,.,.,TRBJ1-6,TGTGCCAGCAGTTCCACGGGCTATAATTCACCCCTCCACTTT,CASSSTGYNSPLHF
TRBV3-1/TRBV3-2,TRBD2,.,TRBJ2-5,TGTGCCAGCAGCCTTGGACTAGCGGGGGGACAAGAGACCCAGTACTTC,CASSLGLAGGQETQYF
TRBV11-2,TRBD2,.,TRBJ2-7,TGTGCCAGCAGTACTAGCGGGGCGCGCCTTTACGAGCAGTACTTC,CASSTSGARLYEQYF
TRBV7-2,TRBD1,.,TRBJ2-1,TGTGCCAGCAGCCCGGACAGGGCGTCCTACAATGAGCAGTTCTTC,CASSPDRASYNEQFF
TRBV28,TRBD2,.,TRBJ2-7,TGTGCCTGCGGGGGGGCTAGCGGGCCTAGGGGTTCCTACGAGCAGTACTTC,CACGGASGPRGSYEQYF
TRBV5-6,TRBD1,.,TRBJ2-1,TGTGCCAGCAGATACAGGGGGCTCAATGAGCAGTTCTTC,CASRYRGLNEQFF
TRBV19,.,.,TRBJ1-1,TGTGCCAGCACCTCTGAGCAGGGGATAGTCACTGAAGCTTTCTTT,CASTSEQGIVTEAFF
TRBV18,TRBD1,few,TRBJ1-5,TGTGCCAGCTCACCAACTCGGACAGGCGGCAATCAGCCCCAGCATTTT,CASSPTRTGGNQPQHF
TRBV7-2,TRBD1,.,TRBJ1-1,TGTGCCAGCAGCCCGGGGACAGGGGGAATTCGACGGCCTGAAGCTTTCTTT,CASSPGTGGIRRPEAFF
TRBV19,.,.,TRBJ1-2,TGTGCCAGTAGTAGAAAGTACAACGCTAACTATGGCTACACCTTC,CASSRKYNANYGYTF
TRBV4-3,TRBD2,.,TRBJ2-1,TGCGCCAGCAGACCCGGACTAGCGGCCTACAATGAGCAGTTCTTC,CASRPGLAAYNEQFF
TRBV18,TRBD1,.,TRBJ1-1,TGTGCCAGCTCACCACCGACAGGGTTTATTCTGAACACTGAAGCTTTCTTT,CASSPPTGFILNTEAFF
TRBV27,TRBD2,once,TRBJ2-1,TGTGCCAGCAGTTTATGGGGGACTAGCGATTCCTCCTACAATGAGCAGTTCTTC,CASSLWGTSDSSYNEQFF
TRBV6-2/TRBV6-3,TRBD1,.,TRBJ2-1,TGTGCCAGCAGTTCTGGACAGGGAAAGTCCTACAATGAGCAGTTCTTC,CASSSGQGKSYNEQFF
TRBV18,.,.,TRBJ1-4,TGTGCCAGCTCACTACAGACGGAAGGTGAAAAACTGTTTTTT,CASSLQTEGEKLFF
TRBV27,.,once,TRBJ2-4,TGTGCCAGCAGCCCCCTAACCAAAAACATTCAGTACTTC,CASSPLTKNIQYF
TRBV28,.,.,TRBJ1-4,TGTGCCAGCACGGTACAGGGAACTGAAAAACTGTTTTTT,CASTVQGTEKLFF
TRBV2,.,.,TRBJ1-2,TGTGCCAGCAGTGAAGGGGCCTACGGCTACACCTTC,CASSEGAYGYTF
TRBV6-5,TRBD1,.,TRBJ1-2,TGTGCCAGCAGGTCGACAGGGCCGGGGGGCTACACCTTC,CASRSTGPGGYTF
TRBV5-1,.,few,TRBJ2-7,TGCGCCAGCAGCCTTGGGACACCATACGAGCAGTACTTC,CASSLGTPYEQYF
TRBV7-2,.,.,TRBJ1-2,TGTGCCAGCAGACCGGGGTGGGAGGGCTATGGCTACACCTTC,CASRPGWEGYGYTF
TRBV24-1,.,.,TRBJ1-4,TGTGCCACCAGTGACCCGACGGGTGAAAAACTGTTTTTT,CATSDPTGEKLFF
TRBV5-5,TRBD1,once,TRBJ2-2,TGTGCCAGCAGCTTATACCGGGACAGCACCGGGGAGCTGTTTTTT,CASSLYRDSTGELFF